Reported below is one TCR beta chain. Its antigen is not known. These data originate in a study of cytomegalovirus exposure and HLA in healthy donors. The CDR3 sequence is 14 residues long. The trim removed 10 bases at V and 5 bases at J, leaving 10 bases unmatched. Germline values: CDR1 MNHEY, CDR2 SVGAGI. Findings and limits, study-wide: Highest at DRB1 and lowest at HLA-C, TCR association rates differed among HLA loci in a later analysis. The study listed approximately 170 cytomegalovirus-associated TCR beta chains. Among CMV-associated TCR beta chains, most appeared HLA-restricted in a later analysis.

Both 60 Vbeta primers and 13 Jbeta primers went into the PCR. Data came from immunoSEQ multiplex PCR; TCRdb stores just in-frame clones and leaves some out. The sample holds tens of thousands of clones. Sequenced input: PBMCs. This TCR derives from a woman aged 55-70 years in good health and CMV-seropositive. The genes are TRBV6-5 and TRBJ2-5; 10 bases are shared with TRBD2. This CDR3 is CAIGGLASGETQYF. Here the CDR3 DNA reads TGTGCCATCGGGGGACTAGCGTCCGGGGAGACCCAGTACTTC.